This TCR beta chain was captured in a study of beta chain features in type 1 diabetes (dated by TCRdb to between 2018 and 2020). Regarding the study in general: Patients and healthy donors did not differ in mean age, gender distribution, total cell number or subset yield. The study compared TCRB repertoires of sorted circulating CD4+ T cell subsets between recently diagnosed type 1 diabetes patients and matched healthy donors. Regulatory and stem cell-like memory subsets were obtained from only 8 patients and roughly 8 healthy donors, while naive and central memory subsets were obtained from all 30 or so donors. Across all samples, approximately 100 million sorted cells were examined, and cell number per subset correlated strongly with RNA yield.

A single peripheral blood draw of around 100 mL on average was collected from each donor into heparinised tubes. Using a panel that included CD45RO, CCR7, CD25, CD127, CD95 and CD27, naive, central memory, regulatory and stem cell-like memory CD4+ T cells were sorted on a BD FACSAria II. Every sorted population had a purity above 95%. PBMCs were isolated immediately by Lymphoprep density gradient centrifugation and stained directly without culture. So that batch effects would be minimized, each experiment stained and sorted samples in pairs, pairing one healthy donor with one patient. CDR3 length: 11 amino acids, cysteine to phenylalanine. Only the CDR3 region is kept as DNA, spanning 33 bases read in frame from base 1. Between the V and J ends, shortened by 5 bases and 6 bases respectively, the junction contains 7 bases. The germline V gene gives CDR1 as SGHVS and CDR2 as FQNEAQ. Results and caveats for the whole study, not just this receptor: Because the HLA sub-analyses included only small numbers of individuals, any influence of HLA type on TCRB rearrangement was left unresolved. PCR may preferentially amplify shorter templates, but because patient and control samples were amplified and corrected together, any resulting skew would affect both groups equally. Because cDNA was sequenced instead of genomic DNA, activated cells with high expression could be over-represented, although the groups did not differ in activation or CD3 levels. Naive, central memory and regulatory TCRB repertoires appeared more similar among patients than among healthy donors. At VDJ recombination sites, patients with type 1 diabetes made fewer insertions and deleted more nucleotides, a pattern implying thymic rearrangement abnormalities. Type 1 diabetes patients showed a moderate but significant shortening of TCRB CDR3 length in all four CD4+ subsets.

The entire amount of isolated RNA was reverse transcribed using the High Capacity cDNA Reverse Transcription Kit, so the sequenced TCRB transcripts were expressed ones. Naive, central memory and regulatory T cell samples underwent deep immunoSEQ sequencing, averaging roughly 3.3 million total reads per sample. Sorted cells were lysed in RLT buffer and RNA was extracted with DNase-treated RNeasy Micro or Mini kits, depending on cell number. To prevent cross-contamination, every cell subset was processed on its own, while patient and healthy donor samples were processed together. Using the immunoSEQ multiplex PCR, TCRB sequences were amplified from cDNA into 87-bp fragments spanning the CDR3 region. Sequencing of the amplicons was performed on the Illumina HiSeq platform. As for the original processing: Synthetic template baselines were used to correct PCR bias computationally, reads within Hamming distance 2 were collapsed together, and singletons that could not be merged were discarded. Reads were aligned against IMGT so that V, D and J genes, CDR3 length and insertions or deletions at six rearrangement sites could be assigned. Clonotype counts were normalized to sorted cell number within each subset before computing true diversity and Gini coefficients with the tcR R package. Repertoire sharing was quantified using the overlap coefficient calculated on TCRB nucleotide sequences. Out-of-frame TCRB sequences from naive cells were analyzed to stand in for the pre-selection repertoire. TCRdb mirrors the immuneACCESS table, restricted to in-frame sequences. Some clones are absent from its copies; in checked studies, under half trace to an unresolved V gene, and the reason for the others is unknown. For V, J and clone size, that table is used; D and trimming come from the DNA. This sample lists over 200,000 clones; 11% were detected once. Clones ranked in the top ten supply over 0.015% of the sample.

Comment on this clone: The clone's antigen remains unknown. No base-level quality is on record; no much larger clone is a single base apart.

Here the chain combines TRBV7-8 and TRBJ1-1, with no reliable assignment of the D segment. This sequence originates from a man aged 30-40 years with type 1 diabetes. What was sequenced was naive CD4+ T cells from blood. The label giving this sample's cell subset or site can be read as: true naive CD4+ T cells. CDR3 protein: CASSQKSEAFF. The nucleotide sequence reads TGTGCCAGCAGCCAAAAATCTGAAGCTTTCTTT.